The present T cell receptor (beta chain) was sequenced within a study of Graves' ophthalmopathy and Graves' hyperthyroidism. The table lists this clonotype with a few counts. What it recognizes is unknown. Study-level points and caveats: The model flagged ophthalmopathy progression at 65% to 71% sensitivity and 72% to 80% specificity. The blood repertoire also included most expanded thyroid clonotypes above 0.001 frequency.

This CDR3 is 16 amino acids long. V shed 6 bases, J shed 1 base, and the junction held 2 bases outside the gene matches. Per the germline V gene, CDR1 is DFQATT and CDR2 is SNEGSKA (reference sequence). Researchers took RNA transcripts and amplified TCR beta CDR3 regions from them. In the first round, RT-PCR was carried out with HTBI primers, and a multiplex PCR formed the second round. A single record per CDR3 protein comes from TCRdb applying MiXCR to the multiplex PCR reads. Among fewer than 650,000 distinct CDR3 sequences listed, about 20% were seen once. The V gene is TRBV20-1, the J gene TRBJ2-2, with 16 positions matching TRBD2. Sequenced sample: peripheral blood. This TCR derives from a woman between 18 and 30 years old with stable Graves' hyperthyroidism. Some clones in this sample may be carry-over from other donors' samples. The CDR3 DNA sequence: TGCAGTGCGGGGACTAGCGGGAGGGTGAACACCGGGGAGCTGTTTTTT. Translation: CSAGTSGRVNTGELFF.